This TCR beta chain came from a study of early T cells in non-severe SARS-CoV-2 infection. Per germline, CDR1 LGHDT and CDR2 YNNKEL (reference sequence). Trimming took off 7 bases at V and 1 base at J, with 22 bases between the two ends. CDR3 size: 17 residues. Tagging with unique molecular identifiers was applied to individual cDNA molecules. Via MiXCR, TCRdb re-called the 5' RACE reads, giving one row per CDR3 protein. Of around 12,000 distinct CDR3 sequences listed, 4.8% were seen once; the top ten hold more than 9%. This clonotype showed up many times. V usage is TRBV3-1 and J usage is TRBJ1-1; D is perhaps TRBD1 (6 bases). The clonotype originates from an adult who was a healthcare worker with PCR-confirmed SARS-CoV-2 infection or an uninfected control (not recorded which). Material: whole blood. The CDR3 region has the DNA TGTGCCAGCACATCAACACCGCTAATGACAGGGAACACTGAAGCTTTCTTT. Protein product: CASTSTPLMTGNTEAFF. Filled out from reference TRBV3-1 and TRBJ1-1, the complete variable domain reads DTAVSQTPKYLVTQMGNDKSIKCEQNLGHDTMYWYKQDSKKFLKIMFSYNNKELIINETVPNRFSPKSPDKAHLNLHINSLELGDSAVYFCASTSTPLMTGNTEAFFGQGTRLTVV.